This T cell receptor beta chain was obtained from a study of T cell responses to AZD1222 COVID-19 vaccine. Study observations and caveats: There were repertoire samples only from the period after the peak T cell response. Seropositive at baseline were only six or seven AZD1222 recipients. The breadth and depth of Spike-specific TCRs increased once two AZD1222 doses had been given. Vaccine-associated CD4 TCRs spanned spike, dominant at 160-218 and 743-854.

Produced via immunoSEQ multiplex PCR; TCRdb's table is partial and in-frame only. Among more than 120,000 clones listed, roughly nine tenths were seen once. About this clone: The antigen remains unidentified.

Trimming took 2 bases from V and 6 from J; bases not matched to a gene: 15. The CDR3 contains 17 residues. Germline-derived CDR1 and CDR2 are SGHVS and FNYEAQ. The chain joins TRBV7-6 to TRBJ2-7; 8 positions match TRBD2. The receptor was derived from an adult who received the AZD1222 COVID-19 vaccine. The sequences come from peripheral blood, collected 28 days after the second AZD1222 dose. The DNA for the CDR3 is TGTGCCAGCAGCTTATCGGGGGGGAGTTCGGCGGGTGGCGAGCAGTACTTC. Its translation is CASSLSGGSSAGGEQYF.